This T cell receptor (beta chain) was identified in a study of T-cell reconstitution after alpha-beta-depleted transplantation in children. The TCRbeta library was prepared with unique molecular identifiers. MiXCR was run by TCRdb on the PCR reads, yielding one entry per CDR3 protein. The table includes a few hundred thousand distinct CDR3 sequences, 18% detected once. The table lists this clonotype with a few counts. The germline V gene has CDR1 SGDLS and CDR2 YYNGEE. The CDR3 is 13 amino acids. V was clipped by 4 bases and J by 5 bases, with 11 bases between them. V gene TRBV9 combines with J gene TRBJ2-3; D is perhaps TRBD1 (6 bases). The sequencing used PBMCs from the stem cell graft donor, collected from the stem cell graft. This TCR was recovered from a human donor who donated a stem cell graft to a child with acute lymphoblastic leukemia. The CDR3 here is CASSPTGLDTQYF. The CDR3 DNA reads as TGTGCCAGCAGCCCCACAGGGCTAGATACGCAGTATTTT.